These T cell receptor beta chains were read from a single sample in a study of T and B cells in COVID-19 patients. TCRdb used MiXCR to reprocess the multiplex PCR reads, holding one entry per CDR3 protein. The sample lists under 8,500 distinct CDR3 sequences; under 30% were seen once. The material sequenced was blood. The receptors here all came from a human donor with active COVID-19. CDR3s include the opening cysteine and the closing phenylalanine or tryptophan. A D gene is named only where the DNA matches it firmly. Size is stated for part of the rows, as once, few or many counts, or as a class when the clone is expanded.

V gene	clone size	D gene	CDR3 length	J gene	CDR3 protein	CDR3 DNA
TRBV18	medium-sized	NA	18	TRBJ2-2	CASSPTENSLTNTGELFF	TGTGCCAGCTCACCGACAGAAAATAGTCTAACGAACACCGGGGAGCTGTTTTTT
TRBV29-1	large	NA	12	TRBJ2-7	CSVQSQGHEQYF	TGCAGCGTTCAGTCTCAGGGTCACGAGCAGTACTTC
TRBV11-3	medium-sized	NA	14	TRBJ2-5	CASSSGTPQETQYF	TGTGCCAGCAGCTCCGGGACTCCGCAAGAGACCCAGTACTTC
TRBV4-2	few	NA	16	TRBJ2-2	CASSQAGVRDTGELFF	TGTGCCAGCAGCCAAGCGGGGGTACGTGACACCGGGGAGCTGTTTTTT
TRBV7-2	few	NA	15	TRBJ1-1	CASRETGILNTEAFF	TGTGCCAGCAGAGAGACAGGAATACTCAACACTGAAGCTTTCTTT
TRBV12-3/TRBV12-4	NA	NA	15	TRBJ1-3	CASTVGRISGNTIYF	TGTGCCAGCACCGTCGGACGGATCTCTGGAAACACCATATATTTT
TRBV20-1	NA	NA	12	TRBJ2-7	CSARTTWDEQYF	TGCAGTGCTAGAACAACCTGGGACGAGCAGTACTTC
TRBV30	medium-sized	NA	12	TRBJ2-7	CAWSVGRYEQYF	TGTGCCTGGAGCGTAGGTAGATACGAGCAGTACTTC
TRBV7-9	many	NA	14	TRBJ2-5	CASSLGGQQETQYF	TGTGCCAGCAGCTTAGGTGGTCAGCAAGAGACCCAGTACTTC
TRBV24-1	NA	NA	15	TRBJ2-3	CATSDYRAATDTQYF	TGTGCCACCAGTGATTACAGGGCGGCCACAGATACGCAGTATTTT
TRBV7-3	NA	TRBD1	13	TRBJ2-3	CASSWTGPDTQYF	TGTGCCAGCAGCTGGACAGGTCCCGATACGCAGTATTTT
TRBV5-1	few	TRBD1	14	TRBJ2-5	CASSLGTGEETQYF	TGCGCCAGCAGCTTGGGGACAGGGGAAGAGACCCAGTACTTC
TRBV11-2	few	TRBD1	14	TRBJ2-3	CASSSQGAGDTQYF	TGTGCCAGCAGCTCACAGGGGGCAGGGGATACGCAGTATTTT
TRBV18	many	NA	12	TRBJ2-1	CASSPLLREQFF	TGTGCCAGCTCACCGTTACTTCGGGAGCAGTTCTTC
TRBV11-3	medium-sized	NA	15	TRBJ1-6	CASSFGAGAGSPLHF	TGTGCCAGCAGCTTCGGGGCAGGGGCAGGGTCACCCCTCCACTTT
TRBV12-3/TRBV12-4	few	NA	12	TRBJ2-1	CASSIRRGEQFF	TGTGCCAGCAGTATCCGCAGGGGCGAGCAGTTCTTC
TRBV5-1	NA	NA	14	TRBJ1-2	CASSLSGANYGYTF	TGCGCCAGCAGCCTATCGGGTGCTAACTATGGCTACACCTTC
TRBV7-6	NA	TRBD2	18	TRBJ2-5	CASSFHGLAGPGGETQYF	TGTGCCAGCAGCTTCCACGGGCTAGCGGGACCAGGTGGAGAGACCCAGTACTTC
TRBV11-3	NA	NA	12	TRBJ2-5	CASSFAAGAQYF	TGTGCCAGCAGCTTCGCTGCAGGAGCCCAGTACTTC
TRBV27	NA	NA	15	TRBJ2-7	CASSYSGTSSYEQYF	TGTGCCAGCAGTTACTCCGGGACGAGCTCCTACGAGCAGTACTTC
TRBV27	medium-sized	TRBD2	15	TRBJ2-7	CASSGGTSSSYEQYF	TGTGCCAGCAGTGGGGGGACTAGCAGCTCCTACGAGCAGTACTTC
TRBV14	NA	NA	15	TRBJ2-5	CASSQQGQTRETQYF	TGTGCCAGCAGCCAGCAAGGACAGACGCGTGAGACCCAGTACTTC